Following are 2 T cell receptor beta chains from one sample sequenced in a study of blood T cell repertoires in COVID-19. This table comes from immunoSEQ multiplex PCR, and its TCRdb copy is limited to in-frame clones, with some not included. This table has about 230,000 clones, over 80% appearing once. The sequenced material came from peripheral blood. The receptor set was obtained from a man in his forties with acute or convalescent COVID-19.

This chain connects TRBV7-2 to TRBJ1-2; no clear D gene. Per germline, CDR1 SGHTA and CDR2 FQGNSA. The V and J ends lost 6 bases and 7 bases respectively, with 18 bases between them. This CDR3 contains 14 residues. CDR3 region: CASRTAGLATGYTF. Here the CDR3 DNA reads TGTGCCAGCAGGACCGCAGGACTCGCAACTGGCTACACCTTC.

This clone was detected once. This chain uses TRBV9 with TRBJ1-2, with 10 bases matching TRBD1. This CDR3 spans 16 amino acids. The V gene's germline CDR1 is SGDLS and CDR2 YYNGEE. V lost 3 bases to trimming and J lost 1 base; unmatched junction nucleotides: 6. The CDR3 coding sequence is TGTGCCAGCAGCGGTAGACAGGGGGCGCTTAACTATGGCTACACCTTC. It encodes CASSGRQGALNYGYTF.